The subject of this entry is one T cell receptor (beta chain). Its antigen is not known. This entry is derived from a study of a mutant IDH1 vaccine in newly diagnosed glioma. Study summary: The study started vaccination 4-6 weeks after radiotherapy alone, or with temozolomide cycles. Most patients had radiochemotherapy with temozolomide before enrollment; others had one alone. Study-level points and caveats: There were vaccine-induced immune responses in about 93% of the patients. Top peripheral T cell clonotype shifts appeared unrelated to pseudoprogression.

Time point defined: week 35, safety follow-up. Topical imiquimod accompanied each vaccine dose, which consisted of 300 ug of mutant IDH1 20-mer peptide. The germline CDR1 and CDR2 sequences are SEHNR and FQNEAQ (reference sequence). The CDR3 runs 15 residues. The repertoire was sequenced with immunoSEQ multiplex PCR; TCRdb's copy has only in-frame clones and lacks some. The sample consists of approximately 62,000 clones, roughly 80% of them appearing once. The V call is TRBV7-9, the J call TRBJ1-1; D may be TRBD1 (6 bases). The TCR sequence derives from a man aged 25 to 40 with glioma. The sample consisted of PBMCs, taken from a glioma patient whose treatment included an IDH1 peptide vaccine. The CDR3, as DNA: TGTGTTCTCGGGGGGCGCGGAATGATGAACACTGAAGCTTTCTTT. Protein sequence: CVLGGRGMMNTEAFF.